This TCR beta chain appears in the sequencing data of a study of human T cells and chemical hapten exposure. In the study overall: Per-sample variation in TCR yield stemmed mainly from small pooled library volume differences.

The template was total RNA from unfractionated whole blood. Each cDNA molecule in the library carried unique molecular identifiers. In the original processing: Ranging from roughly 23,224 to 690,600, TCR counts per sample had a median value of around 92,000. TCRdb ran MiXCR on the reads and lists one entry per CDR3 protein. These V and J calls originate from TCRdb's pipeline instead of the authors' own analysis. The sample lists around 120,000 distinct CDR3 sequences; approximately 9.3% were seen once. The CDR3 totals 13 residues. Germline V gives CDR1 SGHVS, CDR2 FQNEAQ. Trimming took 5 bases from V and 3 from J, leaving 11 bases between them. This clonotype has just a few counts. Its target is unknown. Study results and caveats: Following DPC sensitization, TCRs present above 1 in 1000 frequency showed no change.

The chain uses TRBV7-8 and TRBJ2-7; D call uncertain. This TCR was sampled from a human donor in good health. Some clones in this sample may be carry-over from other donors' samples. The material sequenced was whole blood. The CDR3 protein is CASSLGSLYEQYF. For the CDR3, the DNA is TGTGCCAGCAGCCTGGGGTCCCTCTACGAGCAGTACTTC.